Following are 20 T cell receptor beta chains from one sample sequenced in a study of T cell changes during pregnancy in multiple sclerosis. The repertoire was sequenced with immunoSEQ multiplex PCR; TCRdb's copy has only in-frame clones and lacks some. The sample has tens of thousands of clones, 93% seen once. Here the sequenced sample was CD8+ T cells from peripheral blood mononuclear cells, taken after pregnancy. The receptor source for this set is a female donor with multiple sclerosis, enrolled in a pregnancy study.

This clone is a singleton in its sample. The rearrangement uses TRBV25-1 and TRBJ1-6; D remains ambiguous. This CDR3 spans 14 amino acids. V was cut by 5 bases and J by 5 bases, with 10 bases left in between. Germline CDR1 and CDR2: MGHDK and SYGVNS. As DNA, the CDR3 is TGTGCCAGCAGTCTACAGATGAATAATTCACCCCTCCACTTT. It translates to CASSLQMNNSPLHF.

V and J are TRBV7-7 and TRBJ2-2; 11 nucleotides line up with TRBD2. CDR1 SSHAT and CDR2 FNYEAQ come from the germline V gene (reference sequence). CDR3 size: 18 residues. Germline trimming cut 5 bases from V and 5 bases from J; bases unmatched to any gene: 13. Written as DNA, the CDR3 is TGTGCCAGCAGCCCCACACAGAATAGACTAGCGGGGACCGGGGAGCTGTTTTTT. Translated, it gives CASSPTQNRLAGTGELFF.

This clone was seen a few times. Other DNA sequences of this sample code for an identical CDR3. The chain is built from TRBV27 and TRBJ1-5, with D maybe TRBD1 (5 bases). This CDR3 comprises 13 residues. Trimming stripped 9 bases from V and 1 base from J, with 10 bases between. The germline V gene has CDR1 MNHEY and CDR2 SMNVEV (reference sequence). This CDR3 is CASSRGSNQPQHF. CDR3 in DNA: TGTGCCAGTTCTAGGGGCAGCAATCAGCCCCAGCATTTT.

The J gene is TRBJ2-3, the V gene TRBV7-3, with 10 bases that match TRBD2. V gave up 5 bases and J gave up 4 bases; unmatched junction bases: 6. This CDR3 has 15 amino acids. Germline CDR1 reads SGHTA; CDR2 reads FQGTGA. The CDR3, as DNA: TGTGCCAGCAGCCTCCTAGCGGGGGCATCAGATACGCAGTATTTT. This codes for CASSLLAGASDTQYF.

The table lists this clone with a few counts. The chain combines TRBV4-2 with TRBJ1-5; D ambiguous. The CDR3 length is 15 residues. Per germline, CDR1 LGHNA and CDR2 YNFKEQ. Trimming cost V 1 base and J 6 bases, with 13 bases left between them. CDR3 residues: CASSQGEESGQPQHF. For the CDR3, the DNA is TGTGCCAGCAGCCAAGGGGAGGAGTCGGGTCAGCCCCAGCATTTT.

The chain joins TRBV21-1 to TRBJ2-7; the table's D call, TRBD2, was not checked against the DNA. TRBV21-1 is given as a pseudogene. The CDR3 consists of 20 residues. The CDR3 loop reads CASSKGGETSGGQRFYEQYF. The CDR3, as DNA: TGTGCCAGCAGCAAAGGGGGAGAGACTAGCGGGGGACAGAGGTTCTACGAGCAGTACTTC.

J is TRBJ1-2 and V is TRBV5-8; D is undetermined. With 5 bases removed from V and 8 bases from J, the gap between germline ends came to 10 bases. Germline V gene lookup returns CDR1 SGHTS and CDR2 YDEGEE. This CDR3 spans 11 amino acids. The CDR3 DNA reads as TGTGCCAGCAGGTGGGCCGGCGGCTACACCTTC. It codes for CASRWAGGYTF.

This rearrangement joins TRBV6-5 to TRBJ1-1; D is possibly TRBD1 (5 bases). CDR1 and CDR2 from the germline V gene are MNHEY and SVGAGI. The CDR3 consists of 15 residues. Trimming shortened V by 0 bases and J by 3 bases, and 11 bases separated the two germline ends. CDR3 nucleotides: TGTGCCAGCAGTTACTCAGCACAGGCTTACACTGAAGCTTTCTTT. Translation gives CASSYSAQAYTEAFF.

The chain is built from TRBV4-1 and TRBJ1-5; weak D call: TRBD1 (5 bases). V lost 1 base and J 4 bases, leaving 8 bases between the germline ends. The CDR3 has 14 amino acids. CDR1 and CDR2 (germline): MGHRA, YSYEKL. For the CDR3, the DNA is TGCGCCAGCAGCCAAGTATCAGGGAATCAGCCCCAGCATTTT. Amino acids: CASSQVSGNQPQHF.

The CDR3 nucleotides are TGTGCCAGCAGCTTAAGCCAGGGTGACACCATATATTTT. Protein sequence: CASSLSQGDTIYF. The chain links TRBV7-2 to TRBJ1-3; D perhaps matches TRBD1 (5 bases). Germline-derived CDR1 and CDR2 are SGHTA and FQGNSA. The CDR3 length is 13 residues. Trimming pared 2 bases from V and 8 bases from J, leaving 10 bases between.

This clone was seen just once. The genes are TRBV27 and TRBJ1-1, with a weak D call TRBD1 (5 bases). Trimming shortened V by 6 bases and J by 3 bases, and 14 bases separated the two germline ends. This CDR3 has 14 amino acids. CDR1 and CDR2 (germline): MNHEY, SMNVEV (reference sequence). The CDR3 region has the DNA TGTGCCAGCAGCAGAATCGGGGGGTACACTGAAGCTTTCTTT. It is translated as CASSRIGGYTEAFF.

The rearrangement uses TRBV29-1 and TRBJ1-2, with D possibly being TRBD1 (6 bases). The CDR3 extends over 13 amino acids. Trimming cost V 2 bases and J 6 bases, with 13 bases left between them. Germline V gives CDR1 SQVTM, CDR2 ANQGSEA. The DNA for the CDR3 is TGCAGCGTTGAAAACAGGGTGTCGGATGGCTACACCTTC. As protein: CSVENRVSDGYTF.

The chain recombines TRBV7-9 with TRBJ1-6, with 8 bases lining up with TRBD1. The length of the CDR3 is 14 residues. V gave up 3 bases and J gave up 7 bases; unmatched junction bases: 2. Germline V gives CDR1 SEHNR, CDR2 FQNEAQ (reference sequence). CDR3 sequence reads: CASSLTGDNSPLHF. The CDR3 nucleotides are TGTGCCAGCAGCTTGACAGGGGACAATTCACCCCTCCACTTT.

This chain joins TRBV4-3 and TRBJ2-1, with TRBD1 matching 8 bases. The germline CDR1 and CDR2 sequences are LGHNA and YSLEER. The CDR3 has 15 residues. V lost 2 bases, J lost 7 bases, and 7 bases stayed unmatched. The CDR3 protein is CASSQSQGARNEQFF. DNA of the CDR3: TGCGCCAGCAGCCAAAGCCAGGGGGCGAGAAATGAGCAGTTCTTC.

This chain links TRBV15 with TRBJ1-5; TRBD1 is a possible D gene (6 bases). The CDR3 loop spans 15 amino acids. V lost 3 bases and J lost 3, with 12 bases in between. Germline assignment: CDR1 LNHNV and CDR2 YYDKDF (reference sequence). The CDR3 region is CATSSGQGNNQPQHF. For the CDR3, the DNA is TGTGCCACCAGCAGCGGTCAGGGGAACAATCAGCCCCAGCATTTT. Looking up the rest from reference TRBV15 and TRBJ1-5 gives the full variable domain: DAMVIQNPRYQVTQFGKPVTLSCSQTLNHNVMYWYQQKSSQAPKLLFHYYDKDFNNEADTPDNFQSRRPNTSFCFLDIRSPGLGDTAMYLCATSSGQGNNQPQHFGDGTRLSIL.

The rearrangement uses TRBV7-9 and TRBJ2-7; 8 bases line up with TRBD2. Trimming cost V 8 bases and J 0 bases; bases outside gene matches: 3. The germline V gene encodes CDR1 SEHNR and CDR2 FQNEAQ (reference sequence). The CDR3 has 13 amino acids. As DNA, the CDR3 is TGTGCCAGCTTTACTAGCGGCTCCTACGAGCAGTACTTC. Its protein product is CASFTSGSYEQYF.

This chain joins TRBV9 and TRBJ2-2; the D is unclear. Germline CDR1 SGDLS, CDR2 YYNGEE. The V end was cut by 6 bases, the J end by 8 bases, with 17 bases between. This CDR3 is built from 14 residues. In nucleotides, the CDR3 is TGTGCCAGCACTGGGCTGGGTTCGCGTGGGGAGCTGTTTTTT. It is translated as CASTGLGSRGELFF.

The chain has TRBV7-8 and TRBJ1-2; TRBD1 matches at 8 bases. Germline V gene data show CDR1 as SGHVS and CDR2 as FQNEAQ. J was trimmed by 3 bases and V by 5 bases; bases with no gene match: 29. The CDR3 spans 22 residues. The CDR3 is CASSGPRTGTNPPTPVDYGYTF. The CDR3 coding sequence is TGTGCCAGCAGCGGGCCGAGGACAGGGACCAACCCCCCCACACCTGTTGACTATGGCTACACCTTC.

J is TRBJ2-3 and V is TRBV7-8; 12 bases are shared with TRBD2. V lost 5 bases and J lost 4; bases outside the gene matches: 7. Germline assignment: CDR1 SGHVS and CDR2 FQNEAQ. The CDR3 is made up of 16 amino acids. The CDR3 protein is CASSAQTSGGPDTQYF. The CDR3 DNA follows: TGTGCCAGCAGCGCTCAGACTAGCGGGGGCCCAGATACGCAGTATTTT.

Details on this clone: The junction shows a germline mismatch at one end, possibly a read error. As DNA, the CDR3 is TGTGTCAGCAGCCGTTCATCGACAGACCTTTCACCCCTCCACTTT. Translation gives CVSSRSSTDLSPLHF. The J gene is TRBJ1-6, the V gene TRBV7-6; TRBD1 is a possible D gene (5 bases). This CDR3 contains 15 residues. Germline V gene data show CDR1 as SGHVS and CDR2 as FNYEAQ.